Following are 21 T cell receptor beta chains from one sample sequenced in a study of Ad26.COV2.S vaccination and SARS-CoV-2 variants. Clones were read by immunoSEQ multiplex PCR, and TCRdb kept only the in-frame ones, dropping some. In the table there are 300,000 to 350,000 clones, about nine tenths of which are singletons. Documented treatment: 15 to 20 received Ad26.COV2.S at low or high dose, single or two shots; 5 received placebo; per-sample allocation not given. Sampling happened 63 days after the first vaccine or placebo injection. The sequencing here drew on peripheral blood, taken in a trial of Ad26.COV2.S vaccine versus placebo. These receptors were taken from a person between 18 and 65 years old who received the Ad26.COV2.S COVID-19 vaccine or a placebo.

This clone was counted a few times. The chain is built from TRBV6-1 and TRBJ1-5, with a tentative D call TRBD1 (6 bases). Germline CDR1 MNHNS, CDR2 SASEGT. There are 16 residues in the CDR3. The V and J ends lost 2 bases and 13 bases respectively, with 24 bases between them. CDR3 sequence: CASSEYLGGQSRKQHF. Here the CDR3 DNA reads TGTGCCAGCAGTGAATACCTTGGGGGGCAGTCGAGGAAACAGCATTTT.

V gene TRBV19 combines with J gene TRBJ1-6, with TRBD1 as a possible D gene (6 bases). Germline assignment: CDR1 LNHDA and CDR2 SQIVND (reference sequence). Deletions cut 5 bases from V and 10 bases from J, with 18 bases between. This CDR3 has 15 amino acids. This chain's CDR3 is CASSSNPTGSSPLHF. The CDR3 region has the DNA TGTGCCAGTAGTTCCAATCCCACAGGGTCCTCACCCCTCCACTTT.

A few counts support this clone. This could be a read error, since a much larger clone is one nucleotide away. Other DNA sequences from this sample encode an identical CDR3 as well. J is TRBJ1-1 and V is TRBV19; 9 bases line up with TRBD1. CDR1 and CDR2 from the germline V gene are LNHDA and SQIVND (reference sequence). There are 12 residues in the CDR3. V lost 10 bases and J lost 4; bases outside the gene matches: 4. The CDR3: CATKGQGTEAFF. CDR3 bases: TGTGCCACCAAGGGACAGGGCACTGAAGCTTTCTTT.

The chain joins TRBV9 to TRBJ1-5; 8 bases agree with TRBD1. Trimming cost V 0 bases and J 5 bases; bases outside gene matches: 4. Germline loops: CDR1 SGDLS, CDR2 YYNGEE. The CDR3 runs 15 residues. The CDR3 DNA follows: TGTGCCAGCAGCGTAGGAGGACAGGGTCATCAGCCCCAGCATTTT. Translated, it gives CASSVGGQGHQPQHF.

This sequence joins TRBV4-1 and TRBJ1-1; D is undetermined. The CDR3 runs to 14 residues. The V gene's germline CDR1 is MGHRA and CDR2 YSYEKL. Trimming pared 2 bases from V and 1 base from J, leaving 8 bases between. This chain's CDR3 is CASSQPTKNTEAFF. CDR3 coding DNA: TGCGCCAGCAGCCAACCGACAAAGAACACTGAAGCTTTCTTT.

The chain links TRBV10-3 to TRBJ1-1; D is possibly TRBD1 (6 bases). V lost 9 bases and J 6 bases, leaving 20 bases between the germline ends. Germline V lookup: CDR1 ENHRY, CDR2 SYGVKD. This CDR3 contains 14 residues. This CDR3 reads CAINDRPSLAEAFF. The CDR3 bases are TGTGCCATAAACGACAGGCCCTCCTTGGCTGAAGCTTTCTTT.

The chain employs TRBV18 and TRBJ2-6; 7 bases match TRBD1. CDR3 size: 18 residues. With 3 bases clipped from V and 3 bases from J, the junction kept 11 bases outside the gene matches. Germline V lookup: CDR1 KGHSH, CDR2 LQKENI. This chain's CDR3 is CASSPPGRGLGGANVLTF. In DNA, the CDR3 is TGTGCCAGCTCACCCCCCGGTAGGGGGCTAGGTGGGGCCAACGTCCTGACTTTC.

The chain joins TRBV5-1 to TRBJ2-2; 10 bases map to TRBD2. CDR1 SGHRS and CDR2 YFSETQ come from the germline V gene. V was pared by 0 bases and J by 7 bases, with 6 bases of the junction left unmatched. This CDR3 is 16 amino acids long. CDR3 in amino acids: CASSLETSGAVGELFF. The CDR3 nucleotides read TGCGCCAGCAGCTTGGAAACTAGCGGGGCGGTCGGGGAGCTGTTTTTT.

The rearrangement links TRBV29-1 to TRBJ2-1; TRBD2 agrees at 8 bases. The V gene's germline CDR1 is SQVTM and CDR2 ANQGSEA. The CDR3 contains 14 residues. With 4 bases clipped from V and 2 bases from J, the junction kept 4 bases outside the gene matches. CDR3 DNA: TGCAGCGTTGTTGCGGGGGGAGCCTACAATGAGCAGTTCTTC. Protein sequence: CSVVAGGAYNEQFF.

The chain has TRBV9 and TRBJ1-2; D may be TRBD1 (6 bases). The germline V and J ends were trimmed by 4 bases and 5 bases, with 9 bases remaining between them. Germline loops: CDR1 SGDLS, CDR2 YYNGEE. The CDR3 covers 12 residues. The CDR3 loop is CASSSGQYGYTF. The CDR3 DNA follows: TGTGCCAGCAGCTCTGGACAGTATGGCTACACCTTC. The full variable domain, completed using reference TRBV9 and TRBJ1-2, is DSGVTQTPKHLITATGQRVTLRCSPRSGDLSVYWYQQSLDQGLQFLIQYYNGEERAKGNILERFSAQQFPDLHSELNLSSLELGDSALYFCASSSGQYGYTFGSGTRLTVV.

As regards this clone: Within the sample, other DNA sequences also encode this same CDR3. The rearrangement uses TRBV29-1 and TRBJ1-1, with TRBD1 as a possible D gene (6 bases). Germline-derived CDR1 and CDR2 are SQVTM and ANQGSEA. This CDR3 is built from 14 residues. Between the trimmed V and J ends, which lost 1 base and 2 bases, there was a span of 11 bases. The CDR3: CSVEGGQLNTEAFF. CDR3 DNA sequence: TGCAGCGTTGAAGGAGGACAGCTCAACACTGAAGCTTTCTTT.

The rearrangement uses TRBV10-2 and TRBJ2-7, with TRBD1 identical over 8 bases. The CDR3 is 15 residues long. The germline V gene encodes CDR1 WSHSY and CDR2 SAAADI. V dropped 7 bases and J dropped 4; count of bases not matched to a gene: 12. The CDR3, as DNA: TGCGCCAGCAAGGAGGCCGGGACAGGACCGTACGAGCAGTACTTC. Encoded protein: CASKEAGTGPYEQYF.

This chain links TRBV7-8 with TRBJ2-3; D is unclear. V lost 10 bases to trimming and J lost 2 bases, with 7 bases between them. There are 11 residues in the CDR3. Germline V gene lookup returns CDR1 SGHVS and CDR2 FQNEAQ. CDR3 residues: CATTITDTQYF. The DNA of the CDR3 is TGTGCCACCACAATCACAGATACGCAGTATTTT.

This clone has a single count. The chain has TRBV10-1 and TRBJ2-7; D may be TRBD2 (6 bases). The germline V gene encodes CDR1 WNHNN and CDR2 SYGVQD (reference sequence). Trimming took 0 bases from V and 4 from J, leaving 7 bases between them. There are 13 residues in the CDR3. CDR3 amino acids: CASSESGGYEQYF. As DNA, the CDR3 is TGCGCCAGCAGTGAGTCGGGGGGATACGAGCAGTACTTC.

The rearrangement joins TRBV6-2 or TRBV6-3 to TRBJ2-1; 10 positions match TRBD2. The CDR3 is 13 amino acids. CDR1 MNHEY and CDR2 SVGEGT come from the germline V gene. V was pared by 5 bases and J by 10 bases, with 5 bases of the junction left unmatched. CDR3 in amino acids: CASSLAGVQEQFF. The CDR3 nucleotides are TGTGCCAGCAGTCTAGCGGGAGTGCAAGAGCAGTTCTTC.

CDR3 amino acids: CASKFSRLKSSYEQYF. CDR3 in DNA: TGTGCCAGCAAATTCAGCAGACTTAAATCCTCCTACGAGCAGTACTTC. The chain couples TRBV27 to TRBJ2-7; D gene ambiguous. This CDR3 contains 16 residues. The germline V and J ends were trimmed by 7 bases and 0 bases, with 19 bases remaining between them. Per germline, CDR1 MNHEY and CDR2 SMNVEV (reference sequence).

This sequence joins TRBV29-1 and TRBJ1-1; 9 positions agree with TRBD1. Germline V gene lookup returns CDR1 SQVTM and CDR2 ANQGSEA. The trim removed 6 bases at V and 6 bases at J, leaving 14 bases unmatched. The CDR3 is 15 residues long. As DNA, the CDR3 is TGCAGCGTCTGGGGGACAGGGCTCATGGGGGCTGAAGCTTTCTTT. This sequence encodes CSVWGTGLMGAEAFF.

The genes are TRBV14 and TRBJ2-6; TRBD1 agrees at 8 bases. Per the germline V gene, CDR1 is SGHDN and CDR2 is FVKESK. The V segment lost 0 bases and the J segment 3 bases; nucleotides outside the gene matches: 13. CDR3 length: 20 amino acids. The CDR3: CASSQDWWTGYVRGANVLTF. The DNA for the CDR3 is TGTGCCAGCAGCCAAGATTGGTGGACAGGGTACGTGCGTGGGGCCAACGTCCTGACTTTC. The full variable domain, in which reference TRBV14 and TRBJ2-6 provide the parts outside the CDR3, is EAGVTQFPSHSVIEKGQTVTLRCDPISGHDNLYWYRRVMGKEIKFLLHFVKESKQDESGMPNNRFLAERTGGTYSTLKVQPAELEDSGVYFCASSQDWWTGYVRGANVLTFGAGSRLTVL.

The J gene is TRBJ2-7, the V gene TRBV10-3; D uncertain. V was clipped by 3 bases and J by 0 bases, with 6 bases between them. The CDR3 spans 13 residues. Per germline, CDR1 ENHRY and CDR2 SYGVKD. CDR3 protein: CAISDPSSYEQYV. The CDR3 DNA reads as TGTGCCATCAGTGATCCGAGCTCCTACGAGCAGTACGTC.

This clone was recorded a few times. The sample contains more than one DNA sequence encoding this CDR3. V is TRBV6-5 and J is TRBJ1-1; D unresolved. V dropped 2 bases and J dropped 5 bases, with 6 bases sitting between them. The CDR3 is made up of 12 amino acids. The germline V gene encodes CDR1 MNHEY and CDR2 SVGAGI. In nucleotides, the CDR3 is TGTGCCAGCAGTTACGGTGGGACTGAAGCTTTCTTT. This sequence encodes CASSYGGTEAFF.

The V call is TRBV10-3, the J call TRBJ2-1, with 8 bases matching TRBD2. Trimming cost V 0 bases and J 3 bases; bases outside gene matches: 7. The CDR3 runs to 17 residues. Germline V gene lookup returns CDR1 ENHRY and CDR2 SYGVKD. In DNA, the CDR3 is TGTGCCATCAGTGAGTCGATGTCCCTAGCGGGCTACAATGAGCAGTTCTTC. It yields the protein CAISESMSLAGYNEQFF.